A single TCR beta chain is shown here with its context. This entry is derived from a study of T cell clones after liver transplantation. TCRdb keeps only in-frame clones here, not all; method: immunoSEQ multiplex PCR. The profile shows 20,000 to 25,000 clones, approximately 80% of them singletons. Between the trimmed V and J ends, which lost 4 bases and 4 bases, there was a span of 7 bases. The germline V gene encodes CDR1 SGHTA and CDR2 FQGNSA. This CDR3 has 12 residues. This receptor was taken from a human patient who received a liver transplant. Some T cells may be transferred from the graft donor. The sequenced sample was CD8+ T cells from blood, obtained around 52 months after liver transplant. The chain carries TRBV7-2 and TRBJ1-2, with unresolved D. CDR3 in amino acids: CASSSTVYGYTF. CDR3 in DNA: TGTGCCAGCAGCTCCACAGTCTATGGCTACACCTTC.